This T cell receptor beta chain was sequenced in a study of blood T cell repertoires in COVID-19 (dated by TCRdb to the early 2020s). Concerning the study at large: Collaborator samples came from the United States, Italy and Spain and covered acute and convalescent phases of COVID-19. The prospective study material was composed of cDNA or gDNA derived from T cells, B-cell-depleted T cells, or PBMCs. Subjects who had been exposed to COVID-19, were actively infected with it, or had recovered from it provided the deeply sampled blood TCRbeta repertoires that made up the dataset. The repertoires were released in a freely available public database intended as a resource for research on the immune response to SARS-CoV-2. Samples came from the ongoing ImmuneRACE study (first 160 participants) plus 1,254 subjects from 6 global collaborators. Nearly every sample came with metadata listing a de-identified subject ID, COVID-19 status, age in years and sex. Where available, HLA class I and class II types were obtained from metadata supplied by the sample provider rather than from assay-based typing. Findings and caveats that apply to the study as a whole: The quantity of clinical and demographic metadata differed by source and by participant and was supplied without curation.

One collaborating source in Seattle enrolled patients during active infection and followed them longitudinally through the course of disease. Each collaborating institution followed its own protocols to collect whole blood in K2EDTA tubes. Collaborator samples were shipped for TCRbeta analysis as frozen whole blood, isolated PBMCs, or DNA extracted from either sample type. The immunoSEQ Assay, a bias-controlled multiplex PCR, was used to amplify TCRbeta CDR3 regions from genomic DNA. The source study handled its data this way. Nucleated cell counts per sample were estimated from amplification of reference gene primers within the assay. To quantify the absolute abundance of each unique TCRbeta CDR3 rearrangement, sequence reads were collapsed and filtered. For each sample, productive Simpson clonality was calculated as the square root of Simpson's diversity index across productive rearrangements. Entries here come from immuneACCESS through TCRdb and include only in-frame sequences with V and J called. Some clones fail to appear in such tables; in the studies checked, an unresolved V gene covers under half of the shortfall, and the cause of the remainder is unknown. The V and J calls and clone size were taken over from that table, and D and trimming were inferred from the DNA. This sample lists a few hundred thousand clones; about 85% were detected once. The ten largest make up about 10% of the sample.

For this clone: What antigen it recognizes has not been identified. Per-base quality was not reported, and no clone a single base away is much larger than it.

Based on the germline V gene (reference sequence), the CDR1 and CDR2 sequences are LNHDA and SQIVND. V is cut by 6 bases and J by 2 bases, and the space between the germline ends is 17 bases. The CDR3 numbers 16 residues from cysteine through phenylalanine. The retained sequence is limited to the CDR3, 48 bases, with the frame set at the first base. The TCR comes from a woman at least 80 years old with COVID-19, enrolled during active disease. The material sequenced was peripheral blood. This chain joins TRBV19 to TRBJ1-5; the D gene is perhaps TRBD1, from 6 matching bases. This receptor carries the CDR3 CASRTTGSSGNQPQHF. The nucleotide sequence is given as TGTGCCAGTAGGACGACAGGATCATCAGGCAATCAGCCCCAGCATTTT.